What follows are 16 T cell receptor beta chains derived from one specimen sequenced in a study of monozygotic twins with inflammatory bowel disease. TCRdb re-called the 5' RACE reads and shows each CDR3 protein once, DNA omitted. Recorded for this sample: approximately 210,000 distinct CDR3 sequences. Material: blood. These receptors all stem from a human donor with ulcerative colitis or Crohn's disease, or a healthy co-twin of an affected twin (not recorded which).

The chain recombines TRBV19 with TRBJ1-5; TCRdb gives TRBD1 as the D gene, but with no DNA this cannot be confirmed. The germline V gene encodes CDR1 LNHDA and CDR2 SQIVND (reference sequence). The CDR3 sequence is 14 residues long. CDR3 protein: CASSGTGDYQPQHF.

The rearrangement uses TRBV19 and TRBJ1-2; TCRdb's D call, TRBD1, is unchecked because there is no DNA. The CDR3 runs to 13 residues. Germline V gene data show CDR1 as LNHDA and CDR2 as SQIVND (reference sequence). CDR3: CASRGDRIFGYTF.

The chain carries TRBV11-2 and TRBJ2-3; TCRdb's D call, TRBD2, is unchecked because there is no DNA. The CDR3 sequence is 18 residues long. Germline V gene lookup returns CDR1 SGHAT and CDR2 FQNNGV. The CDR3 sequence: CASSRGLAGASSTDTQYF.

The J gene is TRBJ1-1, the V gene TRBV2. The CDR3 is made up of 12 amino acids. Germline V gene lookup returns CDR1 SNHLY and CDR2 FYNNEI. The CDR3 protein is CASSESRREAFF.

The chain is built from TRBV11-3 and TRBJ2-5; TCRdb indicates TRBD2, and absent DNA this call remains unverified. Looked up from germline, CDR1 is SGHNT and CDR2 is YENEEA. The CDR3 is 13 amino acids. Here the CDR3 reads CASSATSLETQYF.

The rearrangement links TRBV6-1 to TRBJ1-5. This CDR3 contains 16 residues. The germline CDR1 and CDR2 sequences are MNHNS and SASEGT. This chain's CDR3 is CASSEKRASGNQPQHF.

The chain combines TRBV5-1 with TRBJ1-1. This CDR3 has 14 residues. Looked up from germline, CDR1 is SGHRS and CDR2 is YFSETQ. This CDR3 reads CASSLAGKNTEAFF.

CDR3 loop: CASSFSGFSSYEQYF. This rearrangement joins TRBV2 to TRBJ2-7; absent DNA, TCRdb's TRBD2 call cannot be checked. The CDR3 has 15 amino acids. Germline assignment: CDR1 SNHLY and CDR2 FYNNEI.

The chain combines TRBV30 with TRBJ1-2; the TCRdb D gene call, TRBD1, has no DNA to confirm it. The CDR3 totals 14 residues. Germline CDR1 GTSNPN, CDR2 SVGIG (reference sequence). The CDR3 sequence is CAWSRDNSYHGYTF.

The chain joins TRBV7-2 to TRBJ1-5; TCRdb indicates TRBD1, and absent DNA this call remains unverified. CDR1 and CDR2 from the germline V gene are SGHTA and FQGNSA. CDR3 length: 14 amino acids. CDR3 residues: CASRILGGQGPQHF. Drawing the rest from reference TRBV7-2 and TRBJ1-5, the complete variable domain is GAGVSQSPSNKVTEKGKDVELRCDPISGHTALYWYRQSLGQGLEFLIYFQGNSAPDKSGLPSDRFSAERTGGSVSTLTIQRTQQEDSAVYLCASRILGGQGPQHFGDGTRLSIL.

Here the CDR3 reads CASSPPSAAFTGELFF. The chain joins TRBV5-4 to TRBJ2-2; TCRdb designates TRBD2, a call that cannot be tested without DNA. CDR1 is SGHNT, CDR2 YYREEE, per germline (reference sequence). The CDR3 runs 16 residues.

The rearrangement links TRBV6-5 to TRBJ2-7; the D gene TCRdb calls, TRBD1, cannot be checked with no DNA. Germline V gene data show CDR1 as MNHEY and CDR2 as SVGAGI. This CDR3 is 11 amino acids long. CDR3 in amino acids: CASIGRGEQYF.

This sequence joins TRBV14 and TRBJ1-1. Germline V gives CDR1 SGHDN, CDR2 FVKESK. The CDR3 spans 15 residues. The CDR3 region is CASSQDRIANTEAFF.

The chain combines TRBV6-1 with TRBJ2-3; no DNA is available, so the TRBD1 call from TCRdb remains unchecked. Germline assignment: CDR1 MNHNS and CDR2 SASEGT. The CDR3 totals 13 residues. CDR3 protein: CASTPGSTDTQYF.

The chain joins TRBV28 to TRBJ2-1. The CDR3 length is 14 residues. The germline CDR1 and CDR2 sequences are MDHEN and SYDVKM. CDR3: CASIKDRSYNEQFF.

The V call is TRBV20-1, the J call TRBJ1-1; absent DNA, TCRdb's TRBD1 call cannot be checked. This CDR3 is built from 14 residues. CDR1 and CDR2 (germline): DFQATT, SNEGSKA (reference sequence). The CDR3 is CSARDRGGNTEAFF.